This T cell receptor beta chain came from a study of T-cell reconstitution after alpha-beta-depleted transplantation in children. This sample's TCRbeta library carried unique molecular identifier barcodes. TCRdb reprocessed the PCR reads via MiXCR and lists one record per CDR3 protein. The sample comprises approximately 85,000 distinct CDR3 sequences, 15% to 18% of which are singletons, and 15% to 20% rests with the top ten. About this clonotype itself: Its antigen remains unidentified.

Study results and limitations: The study reportedly traced alpha-beta T cells about two months after transplant to several hundred expanded graft clones. Surviving recipient T cells and intrathymic progenitors accounted for some patients' high TCRbeta diversity at day 60. The main origin of T-cell counts and diversity one year after transplant was newly produced T cells.

The sample in question was PBMCs, mostly from graft donor cells, obtained 180 days after TCRalphabeta/CD19-depleted stem cell transplant. The source of this sequence is a male patient aged 2-9 years who had a stem cell transplant for acute lymphoblastic leukemia, so the T cells may come from the graft donor.

The CDR3 DNA sequence: TGTGCCAGCAGCTCTAGCGGGGGGTTATACAATGAGCAGTTCTTC. Translation: CASSSSGGLYNEQFF. This chain connects TRBV13 to TRBJ2-1, with 11 bases identical to TRBD2. Per germline, CDR1 PRHDT and CDR2 FYEKMQ (reference sequence). The CDR3 consists of 15 residues. V dropped 4 bases and J dropped 4; count of bases not matched to a gene: 3.